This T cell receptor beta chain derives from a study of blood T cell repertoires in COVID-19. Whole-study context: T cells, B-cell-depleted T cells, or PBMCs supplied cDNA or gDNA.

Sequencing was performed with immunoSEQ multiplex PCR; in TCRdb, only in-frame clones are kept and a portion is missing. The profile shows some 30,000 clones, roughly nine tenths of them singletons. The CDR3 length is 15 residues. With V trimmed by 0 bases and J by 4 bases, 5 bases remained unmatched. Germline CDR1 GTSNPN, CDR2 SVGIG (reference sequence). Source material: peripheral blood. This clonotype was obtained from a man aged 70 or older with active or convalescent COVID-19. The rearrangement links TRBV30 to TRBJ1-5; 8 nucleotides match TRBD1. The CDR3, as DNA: TGTGCCTGGAGTGTAAGACAGGGGTCTAATCAGCCCCAGCATTTT. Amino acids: CAWSVRQGSNQPQHF.